This entry lists 8 T cell receptor beta chains sequenced from one sample in a study of cytomegalovirus exposure and HLA in healthy donors. Assay: immunoSEQ multiplex PCR; the TCRdb copy retains only in-frame clones and omits some. The sample holds over 200,000 clones, around 90% seen once. The sequenced sample consisted of PBMCs. These receptors were obtained from a woman between 18 and 29 years old in good health and CMV-seronegative.

The chain is built from TRBV4-2 and TRBJ1-5; 8 bases are a match to TRBD1. The ends lost 2 bases at V and 7 bases at J; junction bases unmatched: 7. CDR1 LGHNA and CDR2 YNFKEQ come from the germline V gene. The CDR3 extends over 15 amino acids. The CDR3 region has the DNA TGTGCCAGCAGCCAATCGACAGGGGACAAGCAGCCCCAGCATTTT. This sequence encodes CASSQSTGDKQPQHF.

This chain links TRBV5-6 with TRBJ1-1, with 12 bases lining up with TRBD1. Per the germline V gene, CDR1 is SGHDT and CDR2 is YYEEEE. J was trimmed by 4 bases and V by 4 bases; bases with no gene match: 5. CDR3 length equals 15 residues. The CDR3 DNA sequence: TGTGCCAGCAGCGGGACAGGGGGCGGTAGCACTGAAGCTTTCTTT. Amino acids: CASSGTGGGSTEAFF.

V usage is TRBV6-6 and J usage is TRBJ2-2; weak D call: TRBD1 (6 bases). Germline CDR1 reads MNHNY; CDR2 reads SVGAGI (reference sequence). Trimming cost V 7 bases and J 4 bases, with 16 bases left between them. The CDR3 spans 15 residues. CDR3 protein: CASTPTGSPTGELFF. Written as DNA, the CDR3 is TGTGCCAGCACCCCCACAGGGTCACCCACCGGGGAGCTGTTTTTT.

The V and J genes are TRBV7-8 and TRBJ1-2, with D unresolved. CDR1 and CDR2 (germline): SGHVS, FQNEAQ. The CDR3 extends over 12 amino acids. Trimming removed 5 bases at V and 6 bases at J, with 10 bases between. The CDR3 bases are TGTGCCAGCAGCCCCTGGGAGAATGGCTACACCTTC. Encoded protein: CASSPWENGYTF. Combining the CDR3 with reference TRBV7-8 and TRBJ1-2 gives the whole variable domain GAGVSQSPRYKVAKRGQDVALRCDPISGHVSLFWYQQALGQGPEFLTYFQNEAQLDKSGLPSDRFFAERPEGSVSTLKIQRTQQEDSAVYLCASSPWENGYTFGSGTRLTVV.

This rearrangement joins TRBV9 to TRBJ2-1, with 7 bases that match TRBD2. Per the germline V gene, CDR1 is SGDLS and CDR2 is YYNGEE. This CDR3 comprises 15 residues. The junction had 8 bases not matched to a gene; V was cut back by 4 bases and J by 4 bases. Here the CDR3 reads CASSFGLGRYNEQFF. Written as DNA, the CDR3 is TGTGCCAGCAGCTTTGGACTAGGGAGGTACAATGAGCAGTTCTTC.

The chain recombines TRBV27 with TRBJ2-7, with D possibly being TRBD1 (6 bases). CDR1 and CDR2 (germline): MNHEY, SMNVEV (reference sequence). V dropped 4 bases and J dropped 6 bases, with 16 bases sitting between them. The CDR3 totals 14 residues. The CDR3 DNA reads TGTGCCAGCAGTTCTCTGGGTCTGACAGGCGAGCAGTACTTC. Translating gives CASSSLGLTGEQYF.

This clone showed up just once. This chain joins TRBV7-3 and TRBJ2-3, with TRBD1 as a possible D gene (5 bases). The CDR3 spans 14 residues. V shed 8 bases and J shed 1 base, with 13 bases lying between them. Germline V lookup: CDR1 SGHTA, CDR2 FQGTGA. CDR3 nucleotides: TGTGCCAGCGCCCAGTGGGGCGGCACAGATACGCAGTATTTT. Encoded protein: CASAQWGGTDTQYF. Full variable domain (missing parts from reference TRBV7-3 and TRBJ2-3): GAGVSQTPSNKVTEKGKYVELRCDPISGHTALYWYRQSLGQGPEFLIYFQGTGAADDSGLPNDRFFAVRPEGSVSTLKIQRTERGDSAVYLCASAQWGGTDTQYFGPGTRLTVL.

The chain recombines TRBV29-1 with TRBJ1-1; D not resolved. Germline lookup yields CDR1 SQVTM and CDR2 ANQGSEA. This CDR3 is built from 14 residues. Trimming left V 3 bases short and J 5 bases short, with 16 bases between. CDR3 amino acids: CSVDPGRTGTEAFF. The DNA for the CDR3 is TGCAGCGTTGACCCGGGTCGCACTGGGACTGAAGCTTTCTTT.